The 27 T cell receptor beta chains listed next were all sequenced from one sample in a study of tissue T cells after allogeneic stem cell transplantation. The sample's time point: mouse harvest day 14 after allogeneic transplant. Each mouse received 10^7 T-cell-depleted marrow cells plus 10^6 splenic CD5+ T cells by tail vein. Generated by immunoSEQ multiplex PCR, the TCRdb table keeps only in-frame clones and is missing some. The profile shows about 4,000 clones, more than 45% of them singletons. The source material was gut tissue. The source is a female BALB/c mouse given C57BL/6 T cells with graft-versus-host disease after an allogeneic hematopoietic cell transplant.

A word on this clone: The genes and germline here are from mouse. With the read ending 1 residue before the CDR3 end, the germline J gene is used to fill in that end. The chain employs TRBV26 and TRBJ2-2, with 7 bases aligning to TRBD1. CDR3 size: 15 residues. The J segment lost 2 bases and the V segment lost 4 bases, leaving 4 bases of the junction unmatched. CDR1 is KGHPV and CDR2 is FQNQEV in the germline V gene (reference sequence). CDR3 bases read: TGTGCCAGCAGTCCTGACAGGGCCAACACCGGGCAGCTCTAC. This gives the protein CASSPDRANTGQLY. The CDR3 reads in full as CASSPDRANTGQLYF.

This clone was picked up a small number of times. The gene names given are mouse names. The CDR3 extends 1 residue past the end of the read, so its final part is completed from the germline J gene. The chain is built from TRBV26 and TRBJ1-3; 8 positions agree with TRBD1. Losses at the gene ends were 3 bases for V and 4 bases for J; bases not matched to a gene: 5. This CDR3 has 15 amino acids. Looked up from germline, CDR1 is KGHPV and CDR2 is FQNQEV (reference sequence). The CDR3 sequence is CASSLTRGLGNTLYF. The CDR3 bases that were read are TGTGCCAGCAGTCTAACCAGGGGGCTAGGAAATACGCTCTAT.

About this clone itself: The genes and germline here are from mouse. The CDR3 is CASSDTGGYAEQFF. Incomplete CDR3 DNA: TGTGCCAGCAGTGATACTGGGGGCTATGCTGAGCAGTTC. The V call is TRBV13-1, the J call TRBJ2-1, with 8 bases matching TRBD2. The CDR3 end lies 1 residue beyond the end of the read and is filled in from the germline J gene. Germline loops: CDR1 NSHNY, CDR2 SYGAGN. V dropped 1 base and J dropped 3; count of bases not matched to a gene: 0. CDR3 length: 14 amino acids.

About this clone itself: Mouse gene names and germline throughout. The missing CDR3 end, 1 residue past where the read stops, is filled in from the germline J gene. The chain joins TRBV19 to TRBJ2-3, with unresolved D. V was cut by 1 base and J by 0 bases, with 6 bases left in between. This CDR3 spans 14 amino acids. CDR1 is FNHDT and CDR2 is SITEND in the germline V gene (reference sequence). The CDR3 bases that were read are TGTGCCAGCAGTATACCATCTAGTGCAGAAACGCTGTAT. Its translation is CASSIPSSAETLY. The entire CDR3 sequence reads CASSIPSSAETLYF.

As for this clone: Gene and germline names: mouse. The DNA ends 1 residue before the CDR3 does, and the rest of the CDR3 is filled in from the germline J gene. The rearrangement links TRBV26 to TRBJ2-2; D unresolved. The CDR3 runs 14 residues. Germline loops: CDR1 KGHPV, CDR2 FQNQEV (reference sequence). Trimming took 2 bases from V and 0 from J, leaving 4 bases between them. The CDR3 spells CASSLPANTGQLYF. CDR3 DNA (partial): TGTGCCAGCAGTCTGCCTGCAAACACCGGGCAGCTCTAC.

This clone was observed a handful of times. Here the gene names and germline are mouse. From the germline J gene comes the end of the CDR3, since the read stops 1 residue before it. This chain joins TRBV26 and TRBJ2-1; D not resolved. This CDR3 spans 14 amino acids. V was cut by 3 bases and J by 0 bases, with 6 bases left in between. The germline V gene has CDR1 KGHPV and CDR2 FQNQEV (reference sequence). The CDR3 sequence is CASSLRRNYAEQFF. The sequenced part of the CDR3 DNA is TGTGCCAGCAGTCTCCGGCGTAACTATGCTGAGCAGTTC.

Concerning this clone: Germline and genes here are mouse. The CDR3 end falls 1 residue outside the read, so it is completed with the germline J gene. The rearrangement links TRBV3 to TRBJ2-2; D is possibly TRBD1 (5 bases). Trimming took off 4 bases at V and 3 bases at J, with 15 bases between the two ends. The CDR3 consists of 16 residues. The germline gives CDR1 SNHLY, CDR2 FYNGKV (reference sequence). CDR3 residues: CASSSTRRVDTGQLYF. The part of the CDR3 DNA that was read is TGTGCCAGCAGCTCCACTCGCAGGGTGGACACCGGGCAGCTCTAC.

With respect to this clone: Gene and germline names: mouse. The read ends 1 residue before the CDR3 terminus; that terminus is restored from the germline J gene. This chain joins TRBV12-2 and TRBJ1-3; D uncertain. The CDR3 is made up of 15 amino acids. With 3 bases removed from V and 0 bases from J, the gap between germline ends came to 11 bases. Germline V gene data show CDR1 as SGHLS and CDR2 as HYDKME. CDR3 amino acids: CASSKNPGSGNTLYF. The sequenced CDR3 bases are TGTGCCAGCTCTAAAAATCCGGGTTCTGGAAATACGCTCTAT.

Judged by abundance, this clone is medium-sized. Gene names refer to mouse genes. The read halts 1 residue ahead of the CDR3 end, with the missing end drawn from the germline J gene. The chain carries TRBV16 and TRBJ1-2; D is possibly TRBD1 (5 bases). Germline CDR1 reads SGHSA; CDR2 reads FRNQAP. CDR3 length: 14 amino acids. V dropped 5 bases and J dropped 1 base, with 11 bases sitting between them. The part of the CDR3 DNA that was read is TGTGCAAGCAGCCAGTGGGGGGAAAACTCCGACTACACC. This codes for CASSQWGENSDYT. The complete CDR3 protein is CASSQWGENSDYTF.

Note on this clone: Mouse names are used for the genes. The CDR3 end lies 1 residue beyond the end of the read and is filled in from the germline J gene. The rearrangement joins TRBV19 to TRBJ1-2, with D tentatively TRBD1 (5 bases). Germline assignment: CDR1 FNHDT and CDR2 SITEND (reference sequence). The CDR3 length is 14 residues. Trimming left V 2 bases short and J 0 bases short, with 8 bases between. The CDR3 DNA, read in part, is TGTGCCAGCAGTATCGCAGGGTCAAACTCCGACTACACC. Amino acid sequence: CASSIAGSNSDYT. The full-length CDR3 reads as CASSIAGSNSDYTF.

This clone has only a few counts. Each gene name is a mouse one. Read sequence stops 1 residue before the CDR3 end, and the germline J gene provides the missing end. This chain uses TRBV5 with TRBJ2-2; D possibly corresponds to TRBD1 (5 bases). The CDR3 covers 14 residues. The germline V gene encodes CDR1 LGHNA and CDR2 YNLKQL (reference sequence). V was shortened by 1 base and J by 2 bases, with 5 bases between the two germline ends. CDR3 amino acids: CASSQGQNTGQLYF. The covered CDR3 bases are TGTGCCAGCAGCCAAGGACAGAACACCGGGCAGCTCTAC.

A remark on this clone: Any gene name here is a mouse gene name. The sequenced fragment ends 1 residue before the CDR3 boundary, so the rest is inferred from the germline J gene. This rearrangement joins TRBV15 to TRBJ2-7, with D tentatively TRBD2 (6 bases). CDR1 is SGHND and CDR2 is FRSKSL in the germline V gene. The CDR3 consists of 13 residues. Trimming took 1 base from V and 3 from J, leaving 7 bases between them. The DNA read from the CDR3 is TGTGCCAGCAGTTTAGGACTGGACTATGAACAGTAC. This gives the protein CASSLGLDYEQY. The CDR3 in full is CASSLGLDYEQYF.

This clone came up once. Gene names follow the mouse nomenclature. The CDR3 goes on 1 residue after the read ends, and that part is filled in from the germline J gene. The chain links TRBV26 to TRBJ1-4; 9 nucleotides line up with TRBD1. Trimming at V came to 2 bases and at J to 7 bases, leaving 8 bases not matched to a gene. The germline CDR1 and CDR2 sequences are KGHPV and FQNQEV (reference sequence). There are 16 residues in the CDR3. CDR3 protein: CASSLPGTGRGERLFF. The CDR3 DNA, read in part, is TGTGCCAGCAGTCTGCCGGGGACAGGGAGAGGCGAAAGATTATTT.

Points on this clone: The germline and genes are mouse ones. The DNA ends 1 residue before the CDR3 does, and the rest of the CDR3 is filled in from the germline J gene. The chain combines TRBV3 with TRBJ1-1; TRBD1 is a possible D gene (5 bases). CDR1 is SNHLY, CDR2 FYNGKV, per germline (reference sequence). The V and J ends lost 5 bases and 0 bases respectively, with 7 bases between them. The CDR3 has 13 residues. The CDR3: CASSMTANTEVFF. The CDR3 bases that were read are TGTGCCAGCAGCATGACAGCAAACACAGAAGTCTTC.

For this clone: The listed genes are named as in mouse. The read comes to an end 1 residue before the CDR3 does, leaving the germline J gene to fill in the end. The chain joins TRBV31 to TRBJ2-5; 7 bases line up with TRBD2. V shed 0 bases, J shed 2 bases, and the junction held 5 bases outside the gene matches. The CDR3 covers 15 residues. Germline CDR1 reads GKSSPN; CDR2 reads SITVG. Incomplete CDR3 DNA: TGTGCCTGGAGTCTAGTCGGGGGGGTCCAAGACACCCAGTAC. It is translated as CAWSLVGGVQDTQY. The entire CDR3 is CAWSLVGGVQDTQYF.

This clone is medium-sized (0.01 to 0.1%) in the sample. The gene names given are mouse names. This chain's CDR3 is CASSFGISNERLFF. The part of the CDR3 DNA that was read is TGTGCCAGCAGCTTTGGGATTTCCAACGAAAGATTATTT. This chain links TRBV3 with TRBJ1-4; D call uncertain. Read sequence stops 1 residue before the CDR3 end, and the germline J gene provides the missing end. Trimming left V 3 bases short and J 0 bases short, with 5 bases between. Germline CDR1 reads SNHLY; CDR2 reads FYNGKV (reference sequence). The CDR3 length is 14 residues. Full variable domain (missing parts from reference TRBV3 and TRBJ1-4): GPKVLQIPSHQIIDMGQMVTLNCDPVSNHLYFYWYKQILGQQMEFLVNFYNGKVMEKSKLFKDQFSVERPDGSYFTLKIQPTALEDSAVYFCASSFGISNERLFFGHGTKLSVL.

Notes on this clone: Mouse germline and gene names are used. The CDR3 end falls 1 residue outside the read, so it is completed with the germline J gene. J is TRBJ2-7 and V is TRBV23; TRBD2, the table's D call, lacks a check against the DNA. Germline values: CDR1 KGHTA, CDR2 FQNQQP. The CDR3 is 14 amino acids. CDR3 in amino acids: CSSSLDWGGGEQYF. The covered CDR3 bases are TGCTCCAGCAGTCTGGACTGGGGGGGCGGAGAACAGTAC. Filled out from reference TRBV23 and TRBJ2-7, the complete variable domain reads DAAVTQKPRYLIKMKGQEAEMKCIPEKGHTAVFWYQQKQSKELKFLIYFQNQQPLDQIDMVKERFSAVCPSSSLCSLGIRTCEAEDSALYLCSSSLDWGGGEQYFGPGTRLTVL.

With respect to this clone: Gene labels here are mouse ones. Read data end 1 residue before the CDR3 end; the end is taken from the germline J gene. This chain connects TRBV26 to TRBJ2-5; 10 bases line up with TRBD2. The CDR3 extends over 16 amino acids. Germline V gives CDR1 KGHPV, CDR2 FQNQEV (reference sequence). Unmatched junction bases numbered 3, after V lost 2 bases and J lost 1 base. The chain's CDR3 is CASSLPGTGDQDTQYF. The DNA read from the CDR3 is TGTGCCAGCAGTCTGCCGGGGACTGGGGACCAAGACACCCAGTAC.

As concerns this clone: Gene names are the mouse ones. The read stops 1 residue short of the end of the CDR3; the missing end is completed from the germline J gene. V gene TRBV26 combines with J gene TRBJ2-4, with unresolved D. The CDR3 extends over 13 amino acids. V was clipped by 1 base and J by 3 bases, with 5 bases between them. Germline CDR1 is KGHPV and CDR2 is FQNQEV (reference sequence). CDR3 bases read: TGTGCCAGCAGTCTGTGGGAACAAAACACCTTGTAC. Translation: CASSLWEQNTLY. In full, the CDR3 reads CASSLWEQNTLYF.

On this clone itself: All gene names here are mouse names. The read gets to within 1 residue of the CDR3 end, and the germline J gene fills in the rest. V is TRBV26 and J is TRBJ2-4; D remains unclear. V gave up 3 bases and J gave up 0 bases, with 7 bases separating them. Germline CDR1 is KGHPV and CDR2 is FQNQEV (reference sequence). The CDR3 has 14 amino acids. The part of the CDR3 DNA that was read is TGTGCCAGCAGTCTCGGACGTAGTCAAAACACCTTGTAC. This translates into CASSLGRSQNTLY. The whole CDR3 reads CASSLGRSQNTLYF.

By share, this clone ranks as medium-sized (0.01 to 0.1%). Any gene name here is a mouse gene name. The read stops 1 residue short of the end of the CDR3; the missing end is completed from the germline J gene. V gene TRBV26 combines with J gene TRBJ1-3; no definite D call. V was pared by 4 bases and J by 0 bases, with 7 bases between. The CDR3 length is 14 residues. Germline lookup yields CDR1 KGHPV and CDR2 FQNQEV (reference sequence). CDR3 bases read: TGTGCCAGCAGTCCCACCCCTTCTGGAAATACGCTCTAT. Translating it yields CASSPTPSGNTLY. The CDR3 as a whole reads CASSPTPSGNTLYF.

This clone is medium-sized in the sample. Gene names refer to mouse genes. The read ends 1 residue early relative to the CDR3; the germline J gene fills the gap. This chain connects TRBV31 to TRBJ2-7; D is possibly TRBD2 (6 bases). Germline CDR1 reads GKSSPN; CDR2 reads SITVG. Between the trimmed V and J ends, which lost 0 bases and 6 bases, there was a span of 9 bases. The CDR3 length is 12 residues. CDR3 DNA, as far as it was read: TGTGCCTGGAGTCTAGTGGGGGTTGAACAGTAC. Residues: CAWSLVGVEQY. The CDR3 in full is CAWSLVGVEQYF.

This clone was seen just once. Gene and germline names: mouse. The CDR3 end lies 1 residue beyond the end of the read and is filled in from the germline J gene. V and J are TRBV13-2 and TRBJ2-5; D gene ambiguous. Germline CDR1 reads NNHNN; CDR2 reads SYGAGS (reference sequence). V was cut by 5 bases and J by 2 bases, with 9 bases left in between. This CDR3 has 13 amino acids. The CDR3 spells CASGPGPQDTQYF. The part of the CDR3 DNA that was read is TGTGCCAGCGGCCCCGGGCCCCAAGACACCCAGTAC.

Remarks on this clone: The germline and genes are mouse ones. The read terminates 1 residue before the CDR3 end, so the remaining end is supplied by the germline J gene. V gene TRBV13-2 combines with J gene TRBJ2-4; D remains unclear. Germline V lookup: CDR1 NNHNN, CDR2 SYGAGS (reference sequence). The length of the CDR3 is 13 residues. V was pared by 4 bases and J by 3 bases, with 9 bases between. CDR3 protein: CASGTPGQNTLYF. The CDR3 bases that were read are TGTGCCAGCGGTACTCCGGGACAAAACACCTTGTAC.

In the case of this clone: Genes here carry mouse names. The CDR3 extends 1 residue past the end of the read, so its final part is completed from the germline J gene. This rearrangement joins TRBV3 to TRBJ2-4; 11 nucleotides align to TRBD1. The ends lost 5 bases at V and 4 bases at J; junction bases unmatched: 2. The CDR3 totals 14 residues. Germline CDR1 is SNHLY and CDR2 is FYNGKV (reference sequence). CDR3 DNA (partial): TGTGCCAGCAGCCCGGGACAGGGGGAAAACACCTTGTAC. Translating gives CASSPGQGENTLY. In full, the CDR3 is CASSPGQGENTLYF.

On this clone: All gene names here are mouse names. The observed sequence ends 1 residue before the CDR3 terminus, with the missing tail filled in from the germline J gene. The chain couples TRBV3 to TRBJ2-3; no firm D call. Trimming removed 5 bases at V and 0 bases at J, with 6 bases between. The CDR3 sequence is 13 residues long. Germline CDR1 and CDR2: SNHLY and FYNGKV (reference sequence). The CDR3 sequence is CASSPASAETLYF. CDR3 bases read: TGTGCCAGCAGCCCTGCAAGTGCAGAAACGCTGTAT.

Turning to this clone: Genes and germline are mouse. Read data end 1 residue before the CDR3 end; the end is taken from the germline J gene. V usage is TRBV12-1 and J usage is TRBJ2-4, with a tentative D call TRBD2 (6 bases). Germline-derived CDR1 and CDR2 are SGHSN and HYEKVE. The CDR3 totals 16 residues. V shed 1 base and J shed 0 bases, with 13 bases lying between them. The CDR3 sequence is CASSLKVTGSQNTLYF. The part of the CDR3 DNA that was read is TGTGCCAGCTCTCTGAAGGTGACTGGTAGTCAAAACACCTTGTAC. The variable domain in full, with the rest retrieved from reference TRBV12-1 and TRBJ2-4, is DSGVVQSPRHIIKEKGGRSVLTCIPISGHSNVVWYQQTLGKELKFLIQHYEKVERDKGFLPSRFSVQQFDDYHSEMNMSALELEDSAMYFCASSLKVTGSQNTLYFGAGTRLSVL.